This passage covers 5 T cell receptor beta chains from one sample sequenced in a study of T-cell memory formation after mild COVID-19. TCRdb fed the 5' RACE reads into MiXCR, producing one record per CDR3 protein. The repertoire holds around 62,000 distinct CDR3 sequences, with around 30% as singletons. The sequenced sample was PBMCs or a T cell subset sorted from them (not recorded which). Receptors were obtained from a man aged 18 to 29 who had mild COVID-19 (a few samples of this study predate the infection). Cell type and time point are not known.

This clonotype was seen a few times. This chain connects TRBV6-5 to TRBJ1-5, with D unclear. V gave up 8 bases and J gave up 3 bases, with 14 bases separating them. CDR1 and CDR2 (germline): MNHEY, SVGAGI. The CDR3 spans 14 residues. The CDR3 bases are TGTGCCAGCGGGGTGCGGGCCCACAATCAGCCCCAGCATTTT. This translates into CASGVRAHNQPQHF.

V usage is TRBV12-3 or TRBV12-4 and J usage is TRBJ2-2; D call uncertain. Trimming stripped 3 bases from V and 6 bases from J, with 5 bases between. CDR3 length equals 12 residues. CDR3 nucleotide sequence: TGTGCCAGCAGTTTCGACGCCGGGGAGCTGTTTTTT. Its protein is CASSFDAGELFF.

This clonotype was picked up a small number of times. V usage is TRBV6-5 and J usage is TRBJ2-7; D may correspond to TRBD1 or TRBD2 (5 bases each). Per germline, CDR1 MNHEY and CDR2 SVGAGI. The CDR3 is 14 residues long. V lost 7 bases and J 5 bases, leaving 18 bases between the germline ends. The CDR3 reads CASKSWQGEHEQYF. The CDR3 nucleotides are TGTGCCAGCAAATCGTGGCAGGGAGAGCACGAGCAGTACTTC.

V gene TRBV29-1 combines with J gene TRBJ2-5; D is unresolved. The CDR3 is 13 amino acids. The V gene's germline CDR1 is SQVTM and CDR2 ANQGSEA. Trimming took 7 bases from V and 2 from J, leaving 14 bases between them. CDR3 amino acids: CSALLGRQETQYF. CDR3 DNA sequence: TGCAGCGCCCTACTGGGAAGACAAGAGACCCAGTACTTC.

This clonotype was recorded a few times. The chain recombines TRBV29-1 with TRBJ2-1; D is uncertain. Germline V lookup: CDR1 SQVTM, CDR2 ANQGSEA. Deletions cut 7 bases from V and 9 bases from J, with 10 bases between. CDR3 size: 10 residues. The CDR3 protein is CSGRAVEQFF. The CDR3 DNA follows: TGCAGCGGAAGGGCTGTTGAGCAGTTCTTC.